This T cell receptor beta chain was profiled in a study of blood T cell repertoires in COVID-19. Study background: Donors in the United States, Italy and Spain gave samples during acute or convalescent COVID-19.

CDR3 size: 14 residues. V dropped 4 bases and J dropped 4 bases, with 13 bases sitting between them. The germline gives CDR1 MDHEN, CDR2 SYDVKM. Original methodology: Reference gene primer amplification gave estimated nucleated cell counts. The data were produced by immunoSEQ multiplex PCR, yet TCRdb's version contains in-frame clones alone and is incomplete. The V and J calls and clone size come from that table; D and trimming were worked out from the DNA. The sample lists over 200,000 clones; 83% were seen once. This chain uses TRBV28 with TRBJ1-2; TRBD1 might be the D (6 bases). The TCR was taken from a man older than 75 with acute or convalescent COVID-19. Specimen: peripheral blood. CDR3: CASSSSTGIYGYTF. CDR3 sequence (DNA): TGTGCCAGCAGTTCCTCCACAGGGATCTATGGCTACACCTTC.